These 27 T cell receptor beta chains share one sample of origin, sequenced in a study of radiotherapy plus CTLA-4 blockade in lung cancer. TCRdb keeps only in-frame clones here, not all; method: immunoSEQ multiplex PCR. The table includes tens of thousands of clones, around 79% detected once. The specimen comprised peripheral blood, sampled from a patient treated with radiotherapy plus ipilimumab. These receptors were collected from a human donor with non-small cell lung cancer who had a complete response to radiotherapy plus ipilimumab.

This clone was seen a few times. This rearrangement joins TRBV11-2 to TRBJ2-5, with D tentatively TRBD1 (6 bases). Trimming stripped 5 bases from V and 2 bases from J, with 9 bases between. Germline CDR1 is SGHAT and CDR2 is FQNNGV. The CDR3 extends over 13 amino acids. The CDR3 spells CASSIQGQETQYF. The CDR3 DNA follows: TGTGCCAGCAGCATTCAGGGGCAAGAGACCCAGTACTTC.

In this sample, this clone turned up a few times. The rearrangement joins TRBV19 to TRBJ1-2; weak D call: TRBD1 (5 bases). The germline V gene encodes CDR1 LNHDA and CDR2 SQIVND (reference sequence). CDR3 length equals 12 residues. V lost 7 bases and J lost 3, with 9 bases in between. The CDR3 nucleotides read TGTGCCAGTACCACAGGCTACTATGGCTACACCTTC. This gives the protein CASTTGYYGYTF.

This clone was picked up one time. The gene calls are TRBV6-6 and TRBJ1-1; a weak D match, TRBD1 (6 bases). The V end was cut by 6 bases, the J end by 3 bases, with 14 bases between. Germline CDR1 and CDR2: MNHNY and SVGAGI (reference sequence). CDR3 length: 14 residues. Written as DNA, the CDR3 is TGTGCCAGCAGCCGGGCAGGGGCGGACACTGAAGCTTTCTTT. Translating it yields CASSRAGADTEAFF.

This clone was counted between two and nine times. The rearrangement links TRBV10-3 to TRBJ1-6; 7 bases are shared with TRBD1. The CDR3 is made up of 15 amino acids. V trimming: 3 bases; J trimming: 10 bases; junction bases outside the gene matches: 9. CDR1 is ENHRY, CDR2 SYGVKD, per germline. The DNA for the CDR3 is TGTGCCATCAGTGACCGGACAGGAGCGGCCTCACCCCTCCACTTT. As protein: CAISDRTGAASPLHF.

The J gene is TRBJ2-3, the V gene TRBV6-1; D unclear. Trimming removed 4 bases at V and 3 bases at J, with 5 bases between. The germline gives CDR1 MNHNS, CDR2 SASEGT. The CDR3 extends over 12 amino acids. CDR3 in amino acids: CASSGSTDTQYF. CDR3 coding DNA: TGTGCCAGCAGTGGCTCAACAGATACGCAGTATTTT.

The chain carries TRBV19 and TRBJ1-2; TRBD1 agrees at 10 bases. The CDR3 sequence is 15 residues long. Trimming cost V 7 bases and J 9 bases; bases outside gene matches: 14. Germline V CDR1 and CDR2: LNHDA, SQIVND (reference sequence). CDR3 bases: TGTGCCAGTACTCTATCCCTGACAGGGGGCTCTAGCTACACCTTC. Amino acid sequence: CASTLSLTGGSSYTF.

The chain recombines TRBV9 with TRBJ2-1; possible D gene TRBD2, 6 bases. V lost 3 bases and J lost 7, with 20 bases in between. The CDR3 consists of 16 residues. Looked up from germline, CDR1 is SGDLS and CDR2 is YYNGEE. The CDR3 DNA reads as TGTGCCAGCAGCGATGCCCCCGGAGGGCCGGAGAATGAGCAGTTCTTC. It is translated as CASSDAPGGPENEQFF.

J is TRBJ1-4 and V is TRBV14; D gene uncertain. This CDR3 has 14 residues. The V end lost 6 bases, the J end lost 7 bases, and 15 bases lay between the germline ends. Germline V lookup: CDR1 SGHDN, CDR2 FVKESK. In DNA, the CDR3 is TGTGCCAGCAGTCCGGAAATCATGGGTGAAAAACTGTTTTTT. This encodes CASSPEIMGEKLFF.

The chain carries TRBV18 and TRBJ1-5; perhaps TRBD1 as D (5 bases). CDR1 is KGHSH and CDR2 is LQKENI in the germline V gene. This CDR3 spans 16 amino acids. V lost 2 bases and J lost 1, with 12 bases in between. For the CDR3, the DNA is TGTGCCAGCTCACCAGTAGGGGCGAAAAGCAATCAGCCCCAGCATTTT. Translating it yields CASSPVGAKSNQPQHF.

This rearrangement joins TRBV4-2 to TRBJ2-6; TRBD1 matches 8 bases. The V gene end was trimmed by 4 bases and the J gene end by 0 bases; junction bases not matched to a gene: 8. The CDR3 has 18 amino acids. Germline V gene lookup returns CDR1 LGHNA and CDR2 YNFKEQ. CDR3 in amino acids: CASSPLTGENSGANVLTF. As DNA, the CDR3 is TGTGCCAGCAGCCCGCTGACAGGGGAAAACTCTGGGGCCAACGTCCTGACTTTC.

This clone was observed a few times. The V and J genes are TRBV4-2 and TRBJ1-2; 9 nucleotides align to TRBD1. Germline values: CDR1 LGHNA, CDR2 YNFKEQ. With 0 bases clipped from V and 2 bases from J, the junction kept 10 bases outside the gene matches. This CDR3 contains 18 residues. The CDR3 DNA sequence: TGTGCCAGCAGCCAAGATAGGGGACAGGGACGAAGGAACTATGGCTACACCTTC. It is translated as CASSQDRGQGRRNYGYTF.

J is TRBJ2-3 and V is TRBV7-2; possible D gene TRBD1, 6 bases. There are 18 residues in the CDR3. Germline values: CDR1 SGHTA, CDR2 FQGNSA. Trimming stripped 1 base from V and 0 bases from J, with 17 bases between. CDR3 in DNA: TGTGCCAGCAGCTTAGTGAGGCAGGGGCGTAGAAGCACAGATACGCAGTATTTT. This encodes CASSLVRQGRRSTDTQYF. Variable domain in full (rest from reference TRBV7-2 and TRBJ2-3): GAGVSQSPSNKVTEKGKDVELRCDPISGHTALYWYRQSLGQGLEFLIYFQGNSAPDKSGLPSDRFSAERTGGSVSTLTIQRTQQEDSAVYLCASSLVRQGRRSTDTQYFGPGTRLTVL.

This clone appeared once. The chain uses TRBV25-1 and TRBJ1-4, with a tentative D call TRBD1 (6 bases). Germline loops: CDR1 MGHDK, CDR2 SYGVNS. The V and J ends lost 3 bases and 7 bases respectively, with 12 bases between them. This CDR3 has 14 residues. The CDR3 is CASSDATGGEKLFF. In nucleotides, the CDR3 is TGTGCCAGCAGTGATGCGACAGGCGGTGAAAAACTGTTTTTT.

The CDR3 spells CASSMSPGLAGSSEQFF. DNA of the CDR3: TGTGCCAGTAGTATGAGTCCGGGACTAGCGGGAAGCAGTGAGCAGTTCTTC. The rearrangement joins TRBV19 to TRBJ2-1, with 13 bases fitting TRBD2. Germline lookup yields CDR1 LNHDA and CDR2 SQIVND (reference sequence). This CDR3 contains 17 residues. The V segment lost 3 bases and the J segment 9 bases; nucleotides outside the gene matches: 11.

This clone was counted a single time. V gene TRBV25-1 combines with J gene TRBJ2-2; 10 bases line up with TRBD1. The germline CDR1 and CDR2 sequences are MGHDK and SYGVNS. The CDR3 is 15 amino acids. J was trimmed by 7 bases and V by 4 bases; bases with no gene match: 6. This CDR3 reads CASSVRQGADGELFF. CDR3 nucleotide sequence: TGTGCCAGCAGTGTACGACAGGGGGCGGACGGGGAGCTGTTTTTT.

V usage is TRBV5-1 and J usage is TRBJ2-3, with 7 bases aligning to TRBD2. Trimming at V came to 5 bases and at J to 3 bases, leaving 6 bases not matched to a gene. Germline assignment: CDR1 SGHRS and CDR2 YFSETQ. This CDR3 region has 14 residues. CDR3 residues: CASSTGTITDTQYF. The CDR3 DNA follows: TGCGCCAGCAGTACCGGGACTATTACAGATACGCAGTATTTT.

This clone was seen once. Relative to the germline gene, one junction end is altered; a read error may explain this. The chain has TRBV30 and TRBJ1-5, with 7 bases identical to TRBD1. CDR3 length: 14 amino acids. Germline lookup yields CDR1 GTSNPN and CDR2 SVGIG (reference sequence). This CDR3 is CAWSVKGGNQPQHF. CDR3 in DNA: TGTGCCTGGAGTGTAAAAGGGGGCAACCAGCCCCAGCATTTT.

The gene calls are TRBV6-5 and TRBJ2-7; 7 bases agree with TRBD2. The germline V gene has CDR1 MNHEY and CDR2 SVGAGI. After removal of 5 bases from V and 4 bases from J, the junction contained 2 bases not matched to a gene. This CDR3 is built from 12 residues. CDR3 sequence: CASSEAGYEQYF. The CDR3 bases are TGTGCCAGCAGTGAAGCGGGGTACGAGCAGTACTTC.

The rearrangement joins TRBV15 to TRBJ2-2, with TRBD1 matching 9 bases. The V segment lost 4 bases and the J segment 3 bases; nucleotides outside the gene matches: 3. The germline CDR1 and CDR2 sequences are LNHNV and YYDKDF (reference sequence). The CDR3 has 15 amino acids. The CDR3 nucleotides read TGTGCCACCAGCATCCGGGACAGGGACACCGGGGAGCTGTTTTTT. Translation gives CATSIRDRDTGELFF.

V usage is TRBV7-8 and J usage is TRBJ2-1; 8 positions agree with TRBD2. Germline lookup yields CDR1 SGHVS and CDR2 FQNEAQ. The CDR3 spans 16 residues. Germline trimming cut 2 bases from V and 6 bases from J; bases unmatched to any gene: 9. DNA for the CDR3: TGTGCCAGCAGCTTAAGACAACTAGCGGTCCCCAATGAGCAGTTCTTC. Its translation: CASSLRQLAVPNEQFF.

The sample holds a few counts of this clone. The chain couples TRBV19 to TRBJ1-1; D is unclear. The CDR3 runs to 11 residues. V was trimmed by 10 bases and J by 6 bases, leaving 12 bases between them. Germline V CDR1 and CDR2: LNHDA, SQIVND (reference sequence). As DNA, the CDR3 is TGTGCCACCCTCTTGGGCCCTGAAGCTTTCTTT. This gives the protein CATLLGPEAFF.

This chain joins TRBV4-1 and TRBJ2-3; TRBD2 agrees at 7 bases. There are 15 residues in the CDR3. V dropped 4 bases and J dropped 0; count of bases not matched to a gene: 4. The germline V gene encodes CDR1 MGHRA and CDR2 YSYEKL. DNA for the CDR3: TGCGCCAGCAGCCCGGGACTAACTAGCACAGATACGCAGTATTTT. The encoded protein is CASSPGLTSTDTQYF.

The CDR3 DNA is TGTGCCAGCAGCAACAGAGGGTTCGCAACTAATGAAAAACTGTTTTTT. Its protein product is CASSNRGFATNEKLFF. The V call is TRBV6-6, the J call TRBJ1-4, with D unclear. This CDR3 is built from 16 residues. Germline V gene sequence: CDR1 MNHNY, CDR2 SVGAGI (reference sequence). Trimming removed 6 bases from V and 0 bases from J, with 14 bases in between.

The CDR3 region has the DNA TGCGCCAGCAGCTTGGGGGCCCTCGACGGCTCCTACGAGCAGTACTTC. It translates to CASSLGALDGSYEQYF. The V and J genes are TRBV5-1 and TRBJ2-7; D gene ambiguous. CDR1 is SGHRS and CDR2 is YFSETQ in the germline V gene. The ends were cut back, 0 bases at V and 0 bases at J, with 13 bases in the middle. The CDR3 length is 16 residues.

The CDR3 is CAWSTGADTQYF. CDR3 coding DNA: TGTGCCTGGTCCACAGGAGCAGATACGCAGTATTTT. The V call is TRBV30, the J call TRBJ2-3; D possibly corresponds to TRBD1 (5 bases). This CDR3 is 12 amino acids long. From germline, CDR1 is GTSNPN and CDR2 SVGIG (reference sequence). Deletions cut 5 bases from V and 4 bases from J, with 10 bases between.

The chain is built from TRBV4-1 and TRBJ2-2; 10 nucleotides agree with TRBD1. This CDR3 spans 17 amino acids. Germline loops: CDR1 MGHRA, CDR2 YSYEKL. Unmatched junction bases numbered 7, after V lost 2 bases and J lost 4 bases. CDR3 in DNA: TGCGCCAGCAGCCAACCCGGGACAGGGGTAGGCACCGGGGAGCTGTTTTTT. Translating it yields CASSQPGTGVGTGELFF.

This clone was seen only a few times. The genes are TRBV10-3 and TRBJ1-3, with a weak D call TRBD1 (5 bases). V lost 3 bases to trimming and J lost 3 bases, with 15 bases between them. The CDR3 extends over 16 amino acids. Germline V gives CDR1 ENHRY, CDR2 SYGVKD. The CDR3 DNA reads as TGTGCCATCAGTGACCTTCTCGCAGGGAATGGAAACACCATATATTTT. Translating it yields CAISDLLAGNGNTIYF.